This passage covers 17 T cell receptor beta chains from one sample sequenced in a study of shared clonotypes between healthy human individuals. Produced via immunoSEQ multiplex PCR; TCRdb's table is partial and in-frame only. This table holds 2 million to 2.5 million clones, about 95% found once. Naive CD8 cells, CD45RO-negative and positively selected for CCR7, excluded terminally differentiated effector memory CD45RA+ cells. Material for sequencing was naive CD8+ T cells sorted from blood. The source is a man younger than 35 in good health.

This chain links TRBV19 with TRBJ1-2; D is unclear. V lost 2 bases, J lost 4 bases, and 11 bases lay in between. This CDR3 region has 14 residues. Germline assignment: CDR1 LNHDA and CDR2 SQIVND (reference sequence). CDR3: CASSIRGVFYGYTF. CDR3 in DNA: TGTGCCAGTAGTATACGCGGGGTCTTCTATGGCTACACCTTC.

The V and J genes are TRBV10-1 and TRBJ2-5; weak D call: TRBD2 (7 bases). The CDR3 is 13 amino acids. The ends were cut back, 11 bases at V and 1 base at J, with 14 bases in the middle. The germline V gene encodes CDR1 WNHNN and CDR2 SYGVQD (reference sequence). The CDR3 spells CAGGGSFQETQYF. The CDR3, as DNA: TGCGCCGGGGGGGGCTCATTCCAAGAGACCCAGTACTTC.

The chain combines TRBV5-6 with TRBJ1-5, with D unresolved. V gave up 1 base and J gave up 4 bases, with 9 bases separating them. Germline V CDR1 and CDR2: SGHDT, YYEEEE. This CDR3 is 14 amino acids long. DNA for the CDR3: TGTGCCAGCAGCTTGTATGGGGAGAATCAGCCCCAGCATTTT. This codes for CASSLYGENQPQHF.

The CDR3 bases are TGTGCCAGCAGTTTAGGCCCGACAGTGTACGAGCAGTACTTC. It is translated as CASSLGPTVYEQYF. The V and J genes are TRBV27 and TRBJ2-7, with D tentatively TRBD1 (5 bases). This CDR3 region has 14 residues. Trimming removed 2 bases from V and 4 bases from J, with 12 bases in between. From germline, CDR1 is MNHEY and CDR2 SMNVEV (reference sequence).

Points on this clone: Different DNA sequences within this sample yield the same CDR3. The chain carries TRBV27 and TRBJ1-1, with a possible D match to TRBD1 (6 bases). The CDR3 sequence is 14 residues long. Germline values: CDR1 MNHEY, CDR2 SMNVEV (reference sequence). Between the trimmed V and J ends, which lost 1 base and 5 bases, there was a span of 11 bases. The CDR3 region has the DNA TGTGCCAGCAGTTTATGGGGGGGCGAGACTGAAGCTTTCTTT. Translation: CASSLWGGETEAFF.

The chain has TRBV28 and TRBJ2-1; tentative D call: TRBD1 (6 bases). Per the germline V gene, CDR1 is MDHEN and CDR2 is SYDVKM. Trimming stripped 4 bases from V and 4 bases from J, with 8 bases between. The CDR3 totals 13 residues. The CDR3 is CASSWTAYNEQFF. Here the CDR3 DNA reads TGTGCCAGCAGTTGGACAGCTTACAATGAGCAGTTCTTC.

The chain has TRBV7-2 and TRBJ1-1; TRBD1 might be the D (5 bases). CDR1 and CDR2 (germline): SGHTA, FQGNSA. V lost 5 bases and J lost 7, with 14 bases in between. The CDR3 consists of 13 residues. CDR3 amino acids: CASSPSGPGEAFF. CDR3 sequence (DNA): TGTGCCAGCAGCCCCTCAGGGCCCGGTGAAGCTTTCTTT.

The chain couples TRBV7-9 to TRBJ2-1; D could derive from TRBD1 or TRBD2 (5 bases each). Trimming cost V 5 bases and J 9 bases, with 11 bases left between them. The CDR3 sequence is 12 residues long. Germline V gives CDR1 SEHNR, CDR2 FQNEAQ (reference sequence). The chain's CDR3 is CASSPWGTEQFF. CDR3 in DNA: TGTGCCAGCAGCCCTTGGGGGACTGAGCAGTTCTTC.

This chain links TRBV7-8 with TRBJ2-7, with 8 bases that match TRBD1. Unmatched junction bases numbered 4, after V lost 3 bases and J lost 0 bases. This CDR3 contains 15 residues. The germline CDR1 and CDR2 sequences are SGHVS and FQNEAQ. The CDR3 DNA follows: TGTGCCAGCAGCTTCAGACAGGGGATCTCCTACGAGCAGTACTTC. This encodes CASSFRQGISYEQYF.

The chain carries TRBV11-2 and TRBJ1-4; TRBD1 might be the D (6 bases). The CDR3 consists of 16 residues. The ends were cut back, 1 base at V and 5 bases at J, with 14 bases in the middle. The V gene's germline CDR1 is SGHAT and CDR2 FQNNGV. The CDR3 region is CASSLGGWGRNEKLFF. CDR3 sequence (DNA): TGTGCCAGCAGCTTAGGAGGCTGGGGGCGGAATGAAAAACTGTTTTTT.

The chain links TRBV28 to TRBJ2-5; 9 nucleotides align to TRBD1. J gave up 5 bases and V 5 bases, and 9 bases lay outside the gene matches. The CDR3 extends over 15 amino acids. Germline lookup yields CDR1 MDHEN and CDR2 SYDVKM. The CDR3 coding sequence is TGTGCCAGCAGTCTCACCGGGACAGGGTCGGAGACCCAGTACTTC. Amino acids: CASSLTGTGSETQYF. The full variable domain, in which reference TRBV28 and TRBJ2-5 provide the parts outside the CDR3, is DVKVTQSSRYLVKRTGEKVFLECVQDMDHENMFWYRQDPGLGLRLIYFSYDVKMKEKGDIPEGYSVSREKKERFSLILESASTNQTSMYLCASSLTGTGSETQYFGPGTRLLVL.

The chain links TRBV11-3 to TRBJ1-5, with D uncertain. Per germline, CDR1 SGHNT and CDR2 YENEEA. The CDR3 length is 16 residues. With 4 bases removed from V and 0 bases from J, the gap between germline ends came to 13 bases. CDR3 region: CASSSIPGCSNQPQHF. The DNA for the CDR3 is TGTGCCAGCAGCTCTATCCCCGGATGTAGCAATCAGCCCCAGCATTTT. The full variable domain, its missing parts supplied by reference TRBV11-3 and TRBJ1-5, is EAGVVQSPRYKIIEKKQPVAFWCNPISGHNTLYWYLQNLGQGPELLIRYENEEAVDDSQLPKDRFSAERLKGVDSTLKIQPAELGDSAVYLCASSSIPGCSNQPQHFGDGTRLSIL.

The chain links TRBV7-9 to TRBJ1-6; D is uncertain. The V gene lost 2 bases and the J gene lost 5 bases, with 7 bases spanning the gap. CDR3 length equals 14 residues. The germline V gene has CDR1 SEHNR and CDR2 FQNEAQ (reference sequence). CDR3 DNA sequence: TGTGCCAGCAGCTTATACGGCGATAATTCACCCCTCCACTTT. This encodes CASSLYGDNSPLHF.

This chain connects TRBV4-1 to TRBJ2-4; tentatively, D is TRBD1 (6 bases). V was shortened by 10 bases and J by 3 bases, with 22 bases between the two germline ends. The germline V gene has CDR1 MGHRA and CDR2 YSYEKL. The CDR3 is 16 residues long. The CDR3 DNA reads as TGCGCCACCGCAATAAGACAGGTGGAGTACAAAAACATTCAGTACTTC. This encodes CATAIRQVEYKNIQYF.

CDR3 residues: CASSQPDRGTYEQYF. The CDR3 nucleotides read TGTGCCAGCAGCCAACCCGACAGGGGGACCTACGAGCAGTACTTC. This chain uses TRBV28 with TRBJ2-7, with 9 bases matching TRBD1. The V and J ends lost 6 bases and 2 bases, in that order; junction bases with no gene match: 8. Germline V gives CDR1 MDHEN, CDR2 SYDVKM. The CDR3 length is 15 residues.

V usage is TRBV27 and J usage is TRBJ1-5, with 9 bases fitting TRBD1. The CDR3 runs 15 residues. Trimming took 6 bases from V and 1 from J; bases not matched to a gene: 4. CDR1 MNHEY and CDR2 SMNVEV come from the germline V gene (reference sequence). This chain's CDR3 is CASRPGQGSNQPQHF. CDR3 coding DNA: TGTGCCAGCAGACCGGGACAGGGAAGCAATCAGCCCCAGCATTTT.

This chain uses TRBV19 with TRBJ2-7; maybe TRBD2 (6 bases). Deletions cut 2 bases from V and 5 bases from J, with 7 bases between. Germline CDR1 LNHDA, CDR2 SQIVND (reference sequence). The CDR3 spans 12 residues. CDR3 region: CASSISGDEQYF. Written as DNA, the CDR3 is TGTGCCAGTAGTATATCGGGGGACGAGCAGTACTTC.